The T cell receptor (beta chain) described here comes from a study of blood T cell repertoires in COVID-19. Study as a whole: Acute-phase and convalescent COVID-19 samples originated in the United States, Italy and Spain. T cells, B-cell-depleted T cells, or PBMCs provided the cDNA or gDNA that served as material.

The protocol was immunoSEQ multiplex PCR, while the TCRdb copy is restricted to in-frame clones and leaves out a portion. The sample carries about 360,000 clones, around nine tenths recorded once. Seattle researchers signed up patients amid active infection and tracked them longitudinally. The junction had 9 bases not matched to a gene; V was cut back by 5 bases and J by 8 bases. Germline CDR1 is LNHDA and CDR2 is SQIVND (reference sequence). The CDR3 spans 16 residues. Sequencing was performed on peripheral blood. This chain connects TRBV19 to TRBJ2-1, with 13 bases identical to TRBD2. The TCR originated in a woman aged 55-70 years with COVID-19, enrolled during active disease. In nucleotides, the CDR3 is TGTGCCAGTAGTTCCCAACTAGCGGGGGGGCCGCATGAGCAGTTCTTC. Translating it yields CASSSQLAGGPHEQFF.